The sample holds many counts of the clone carrying this T cell receptor beta chain. Its specificity is not known. The data belong to a study of T cell repertoires in cytomegalovirus infection. In the study overall: Both a matching HLA type and CMV infection were indicated by public TCR beta signatures. General study results and limits: Summed public TCR beta family frequency identified CMV carriers bearing the relevant HLA. It was HLA-C-restricted CMV-specific TCR beta clonotypes that dominated the response ex vivo.

TCRdb reprocessed the reads with MiXCR, giving one entry per CDR3 protein. The top ten hold roughly 13% of the sample, which has about a million distinct CDR3 sequences, approximately 31% seen once. The germline gives CDR1 SEHNR, CDR2 FQNEAQ (reference sequence). V lost 6 bases, J lost 6 bases, and 9 bases lay in between. CDR3 length: 11 residues. The sample consisted of cultured CD8+ T cells from PBMCs, taken from culture after CMV antigen stimulation. The sequence was collected from a human donor in good health (CMV status not recorded). Some clones in this sample may be carry-over from other donors' samples. The gene calls are TRBV7-9 and TRBJ2-7; D possibly uses TRBD1 or TRBD2 (5 bases each). The DNA of the CDR3 is TGTGCCAGCAGACTGGGGGTCGAGCAGTACGTC. Its protein is CASRLGVEQYV.